In this sample, the clone carrying this T cell receptor (beta chain) turned up a few times. This entry comes from a study of CD8 T cells in ankylosing spondylitis. The germline V gene has CDR1 LGHNA and CDR2 YNFKEQ. V was trimmed by 1 base and J by 10 bases, leaving 12 bases between them. This CDR3 has 13 residues. TCRdb redid the calling of the 5' RACE reads with MiXCR, one entry per CDR3 protein. The repertoire holds about 360,000 distinct CDR3 sequences, about 20% seen once, with 10% to 15% in the top ten. The rearrangement links TRBV4-2 to TRBJ2-3; D remains unclear. This clonotype originated in a male donor with ankylosing spondylitis or in good health (not recorded which). The sequencing input was blood, either unsorted or a sorted T cell fraction (not recorded which). The CDR3 DNA is TGTGCCAGCAGCCAAGTCGGGCTAGGTTCGCAGTATTTT. Its protein product is CASSQVGLGSQYF.